This T cell receptor beta chain was observed in a study of blood T cell repertoires in COVID-19. Across the study: Collection of acute and convalescent COVID-19 samples took place in the United States, Italy and Spain. Sample material is recorded as cDNA or gDNA derived from T cells, B-cell-depleted T cells, or PBMCs.

Sequencing used immunoSEQ multiplex PCR; TCRdb keeps in-frame clones, though not all of them. The table includes some 290,000 clones, approximately 91% detected once. The CDR3 has 14 residues. CDR1 is MGHRA, CDR2 YSYEKL, per germline. The germline V and J ends were trimmed by 3 bases and 4 bases, with 9 bases remaining between them. Enrolled through a virtual design, the participants were between 18 and 89 years of age and came from 24 US areas. Participants reported their clinical history, and cohort assignment relied on those reports. The V gene is TRBV4-1, the J gene TRBJ2-2; D ambiguous. The sample consisted of PBMCs or T cells enriched from blood (not recorded which). The sequence was obtained from a woman aged 40 to 50 with acute COVID-19. The chain's CDR3 is CASSQYTATGELFF. Written as DNA, the CDR3 is TGCGCCAGCAGCCAGTACACCGCCACCGGGGAGCTGTTTTTT.